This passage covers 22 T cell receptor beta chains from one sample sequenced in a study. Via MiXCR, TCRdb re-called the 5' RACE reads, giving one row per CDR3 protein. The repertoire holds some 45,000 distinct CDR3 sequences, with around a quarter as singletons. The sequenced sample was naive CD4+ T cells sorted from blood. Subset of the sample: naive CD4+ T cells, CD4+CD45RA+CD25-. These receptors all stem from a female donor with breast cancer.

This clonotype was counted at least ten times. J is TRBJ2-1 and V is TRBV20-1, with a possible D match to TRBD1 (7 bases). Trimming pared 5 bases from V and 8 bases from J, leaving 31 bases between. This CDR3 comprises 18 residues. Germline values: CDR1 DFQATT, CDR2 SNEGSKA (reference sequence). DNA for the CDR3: TGCAGTGCTCTTCGGAGACAGGGACTCCAAATTACGGGCGATGAGCAGTTCTTC. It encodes CSALRRQGLQITGDEQFF.

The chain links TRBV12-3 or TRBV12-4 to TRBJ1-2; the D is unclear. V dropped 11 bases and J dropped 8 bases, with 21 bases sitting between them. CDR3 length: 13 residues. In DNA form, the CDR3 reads TGTGCCGATGCACCTGAAGGGTCCAACGGCTACACCTTC. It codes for CADAPEGSNGYTF.

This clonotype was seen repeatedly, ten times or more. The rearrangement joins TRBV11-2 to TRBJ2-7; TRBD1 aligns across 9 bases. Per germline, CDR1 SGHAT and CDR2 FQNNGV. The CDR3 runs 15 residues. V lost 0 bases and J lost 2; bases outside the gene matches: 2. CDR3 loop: CASSLDYRGPYEQYF. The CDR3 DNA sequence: TGTGCCAGCAGCTTAGACTACAGGGGGCCCTACGAGCAGTACTTC.

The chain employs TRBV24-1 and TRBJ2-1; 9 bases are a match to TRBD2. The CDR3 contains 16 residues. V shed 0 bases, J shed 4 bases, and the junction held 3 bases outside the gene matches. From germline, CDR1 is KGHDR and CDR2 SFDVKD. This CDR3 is CATSDLGGRGYNEQFF. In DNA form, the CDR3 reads TGTGCCACCAGTGATTTGGGCGGGAGGGGGTACAATGAGCAGTTCTTC.

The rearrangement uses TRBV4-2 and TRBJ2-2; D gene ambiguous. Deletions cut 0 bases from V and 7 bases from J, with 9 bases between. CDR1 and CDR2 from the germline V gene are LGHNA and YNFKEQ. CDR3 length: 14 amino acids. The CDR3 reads CASSQDKNGGELFF. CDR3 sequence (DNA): TGTGCCAGCAGCCAAGATAAAAACGGCGGGGAGCTGTTTTTT.

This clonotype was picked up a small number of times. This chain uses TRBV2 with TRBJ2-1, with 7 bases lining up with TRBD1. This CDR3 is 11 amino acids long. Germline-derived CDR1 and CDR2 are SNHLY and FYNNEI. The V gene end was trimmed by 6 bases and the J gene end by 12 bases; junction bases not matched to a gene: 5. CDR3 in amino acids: CASSATGRQFF. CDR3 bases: TGTGCCAGCAGCGCGACAGGGAGGCAGTTCTTC.

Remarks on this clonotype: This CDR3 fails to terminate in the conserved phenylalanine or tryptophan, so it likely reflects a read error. CDR3: CASSLVPSGDEQFL. The CDR3 DNA sequence: TGCGCCAGCAGCTTGGTACCGAGCGGGGATGAGCAGTTCCTC. This chain connects TRBV5-1 to TRBJ2-1, with 7 bases lining up with TRBD2. The germline gives CDR1 SGHRS, CDR2 YFSETQ. V lost 0 bases, J lost 8 bases, and 5 bases stayed unmatched. This CDR3 contains 14 residues.

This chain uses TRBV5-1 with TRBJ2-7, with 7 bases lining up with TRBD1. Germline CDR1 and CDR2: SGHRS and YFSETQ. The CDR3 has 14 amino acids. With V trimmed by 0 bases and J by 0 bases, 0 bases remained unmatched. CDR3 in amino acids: CASSLGDSSYEQYF. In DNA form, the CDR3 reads TGCGCCAGCAGCTTGGGGGACAGCTCCTACGAGCAGTACTTC.

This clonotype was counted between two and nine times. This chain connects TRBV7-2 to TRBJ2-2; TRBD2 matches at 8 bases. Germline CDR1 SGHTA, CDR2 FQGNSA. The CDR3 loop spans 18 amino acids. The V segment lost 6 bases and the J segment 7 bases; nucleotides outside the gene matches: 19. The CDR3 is CASSSLFVGTRSSGELFF. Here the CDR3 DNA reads TGTGCCAGCAGTTCCCTTTTCGTAGGGACTAGAAGTAGCGGGGAGCTGTTTTTT.

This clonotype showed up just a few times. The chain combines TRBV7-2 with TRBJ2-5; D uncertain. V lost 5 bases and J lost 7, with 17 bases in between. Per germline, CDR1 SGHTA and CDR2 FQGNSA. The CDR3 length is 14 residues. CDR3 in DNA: TGTGCCAGCAGCCAAGATCCAACCGAAGGGACCCAGTACTTC. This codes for CASSQDPTEGTQYF.

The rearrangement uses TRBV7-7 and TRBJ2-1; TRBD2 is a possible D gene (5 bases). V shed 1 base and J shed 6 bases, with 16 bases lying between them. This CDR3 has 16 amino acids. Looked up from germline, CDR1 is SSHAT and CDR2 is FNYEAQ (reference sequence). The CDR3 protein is CASSLVSGLGGNEQFF. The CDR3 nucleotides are TGTGCCAGCAGCTTAGTTTCGGGGTTAGGTGGCAATGAGCAGTTCTTC.

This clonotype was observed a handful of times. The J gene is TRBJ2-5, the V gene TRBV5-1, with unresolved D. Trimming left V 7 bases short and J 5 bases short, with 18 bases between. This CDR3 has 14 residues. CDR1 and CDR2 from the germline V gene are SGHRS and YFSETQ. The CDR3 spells CASYDPSSVETQYF. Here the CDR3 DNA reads TGCGCCAGCTATGATCCCTCCTCTGTGGAGACCCAGTACTTC.

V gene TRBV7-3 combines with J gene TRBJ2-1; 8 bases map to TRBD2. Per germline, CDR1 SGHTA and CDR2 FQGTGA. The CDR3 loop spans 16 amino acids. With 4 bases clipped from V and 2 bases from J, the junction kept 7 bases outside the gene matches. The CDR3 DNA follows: TGTGCCAGCAGCTACCTAGCGGGCACCACCTACAATGAGCAGTTCTTC. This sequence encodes CASSYLAGTTYNEQFF.

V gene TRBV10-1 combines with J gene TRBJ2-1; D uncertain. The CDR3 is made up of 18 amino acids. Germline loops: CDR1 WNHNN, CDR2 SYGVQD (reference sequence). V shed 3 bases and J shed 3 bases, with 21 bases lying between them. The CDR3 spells CASSEAMVPQQSYNEQFF. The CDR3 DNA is TGCGCCAGCAGTGAAGCGATGGTGCCACAGCAGAGCTACAATGAGCAGTTCTTC.

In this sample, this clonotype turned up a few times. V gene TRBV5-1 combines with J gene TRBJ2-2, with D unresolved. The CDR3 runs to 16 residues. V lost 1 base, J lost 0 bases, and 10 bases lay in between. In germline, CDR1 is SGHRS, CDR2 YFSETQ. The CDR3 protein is CASSLSGIPNTGELFF. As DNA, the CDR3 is TGCGCCAGCAGCTTGTCGGGTATCCCGAACACCGGGGAGCTGTTTTTT. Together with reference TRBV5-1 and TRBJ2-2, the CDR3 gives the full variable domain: KAGVTQTPRYLIKTRGQQVTLSCSPISGHRSVSWYQQTPGQGLQFLFEYFSETQRNKGNFPGRFSGRQFSNSRSEMNVSTLELGDSALYLCASSLSGIPNTGELFFGEGSRLTVL.

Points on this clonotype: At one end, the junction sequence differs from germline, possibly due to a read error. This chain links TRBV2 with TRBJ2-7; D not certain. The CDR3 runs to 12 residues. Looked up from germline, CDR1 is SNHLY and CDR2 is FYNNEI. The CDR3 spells CASCEALRQQYF. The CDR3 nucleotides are TGTGCCAGCTGTGAAGCGCTTCGACAGCAGTACTTC.

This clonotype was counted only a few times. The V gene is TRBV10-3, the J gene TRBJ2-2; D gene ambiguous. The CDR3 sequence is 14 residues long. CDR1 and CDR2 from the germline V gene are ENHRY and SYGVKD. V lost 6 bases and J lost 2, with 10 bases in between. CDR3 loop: CAISSMTNTGELFF. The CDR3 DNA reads TGTGCCATCAGCTCGATGACTAACACCGGGGAGCTGTTTTTT.

CDR3 residues: CASSVTGVIIGELFF. The CDR3 coding sequence is TGTGCCAGCAGTGTGACAGGGGTGATTATAGGGGAGCTGTTTTTT. The chain recombines TRBV2 with TRBJ2-2; 8 bases fit TRBD1. The CDR3 totals 15 residues. V was clipped by 4 bases and J by 8 bases; unmatched bases: 9. The germline gives CDR1 SNHLY, CDR2 FYNNEI.

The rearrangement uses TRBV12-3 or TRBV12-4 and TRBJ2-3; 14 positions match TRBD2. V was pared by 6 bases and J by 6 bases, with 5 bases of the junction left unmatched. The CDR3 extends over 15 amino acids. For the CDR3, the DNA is TGTGCCAGCAGCCCCAGACTAGCGGGAGGGGATACGCAGTATTTT. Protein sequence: CASSPRLAGGDTQYF.

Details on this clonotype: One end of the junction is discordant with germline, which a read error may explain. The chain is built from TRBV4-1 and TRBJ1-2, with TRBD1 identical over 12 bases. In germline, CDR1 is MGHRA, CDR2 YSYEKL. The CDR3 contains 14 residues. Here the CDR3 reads CTSSPGQGAYGYTF. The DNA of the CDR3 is TGCACCAGCTCCCCGGGACAGGGGGCTTACGGCTACACCTTC.

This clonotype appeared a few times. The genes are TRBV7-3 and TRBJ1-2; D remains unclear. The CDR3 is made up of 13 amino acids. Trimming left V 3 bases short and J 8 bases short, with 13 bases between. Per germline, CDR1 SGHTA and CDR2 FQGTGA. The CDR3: CASSLIPGSGYTF. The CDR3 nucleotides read TGTGCCAGCAGCTTGATTCCCGGGTCCGGCTACACCTTC.

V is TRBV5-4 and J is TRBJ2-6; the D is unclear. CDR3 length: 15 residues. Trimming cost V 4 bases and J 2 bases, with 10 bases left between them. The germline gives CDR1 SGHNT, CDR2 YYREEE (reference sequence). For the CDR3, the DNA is TGTGCCAGCAGCATAAGGGTAACTGGGGCCAACGTCCTGACTTTC. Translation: CASSIRVTGANVLTF. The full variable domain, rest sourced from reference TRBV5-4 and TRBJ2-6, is ETGVTQSPTHLIKTRGQQVTLRCSSQSGHNTVSWYQQALGQGPQFIFQYYREEENGRGNFPPRFSGLQFPNYSSELNVNALELDDSALYLCASSIRVTGANVLTFGAGSRLTVL.